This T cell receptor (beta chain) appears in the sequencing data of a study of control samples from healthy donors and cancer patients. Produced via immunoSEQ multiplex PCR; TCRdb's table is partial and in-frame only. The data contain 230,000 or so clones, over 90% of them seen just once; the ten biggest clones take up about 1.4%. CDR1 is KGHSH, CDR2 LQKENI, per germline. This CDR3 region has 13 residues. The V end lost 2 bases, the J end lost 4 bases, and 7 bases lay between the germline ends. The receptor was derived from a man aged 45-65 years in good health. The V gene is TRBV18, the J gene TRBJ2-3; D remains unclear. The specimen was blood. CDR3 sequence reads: CASSPGLADTQYF. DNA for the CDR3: TGTGCCAGCTCACCAGGTCTCGCAGATACGCAGTATTTT.